This T cell receptor (beta chain) was retrieved from a study of blood T cell repertoires in COVID-19. Overall study: The United States, Italy and Spain were the sources of the acute and convalescent COVID-19 samples. PBMCs, B-cell-depleted T cells, or T cells were the source of the cDNA or gDNA that made up the material.

Germline V gives CDR1 MNHNY, CDR2 SVGAGI (reference sequence). CDR3 size: 15 residues. The junction had 9 bases not matched to a gene; V was cut back by 6 bases and J by 5 bases. As handled by the study authors: Estimated nucleated cell counts came from reference gene primer amplification. The table came from immunoSEQ multiplex PCR; TCRdb's copy has only in-frame clones and leaves some out. V, J and clone size are those of that table, while D and trimming were read from the DNA. The top ten hold 3.5% of the sample, which has tens of thousands of clones, 80% to 90% seen once. The sequenced material came from peripheral blood. The J gene is TRBJ2-2, the V gene TRBV6-6; 7 bases map to TRBD2. The clonotype originates from a human donor in a cohort sampled during active COVID-19. CDR3 loop: CASRPQRGGTGELFF. In DNA form, the CDR3 reads TGTGCCAGCAGGCCACAGCGGGGTGGGACCGGGGAGCTGTTTTTT.